Following are 8 T cell receptor beta chains from one sample sequenced in a study of blood T cells in healthy people across ages. Next came a second PCR, run for roughly 7 to 12 cycles, which used a sample-barcoded 5' primer along with a J-beta primer mix. TCRdb ran MiXCR on the 5' RACE reads and lists one entry per CDR3 protein. The sample consists of 1.5 million to 2 million distinct CDR3 sequences, roughly 30% of them appearing once. Specimen: blood. Receptors originate from a woman aged 30 to 39 in good health.

There are a few counts of this clonotype. A much larger clone sits a single nucleotide away, making a read error possible. The genes are TRBV20-1 and TRBJ2-5; D not certain. This CDR3 is 12 amino acids long. Germline values: CDR1 DFQATT, CDR2 SNEGSKA (reference sequence). The germline V and J ends were trimmed by 3 bases and 5 bases, with 10 bases remaining between them. CDR3 region: CSASRRVETQYF. Here the CDR3 DNA reads TGCAGTGCTAGCAGGCGCGTGGAGACCCAGTACTTC.

The chain combines TRBV7-2 with TRBJ2-5; 10 bases are a match to TRBD1. The trim removed 2 bases at V and 0 bases at J, leaving 3 bases unmatched. Germline V gene lookup returns CDR1 SGHTA and CDR2 FQGNSA. The CDR3 extends over 16 amino acids. In DNA, the CDR3 is TGTGCCAGCAGCTTAAAGGGGACAGGGGACCAAGAGACCCAGTACTTC. This gives the protein CASSLKGTGDQETQYF.

This clonotype was seen only a few times. The CDR3: CASSSTFGTEAFF. The CDR3 nucleotides read TGTGCCAGCAGCTCCACCTTTGGCACTGAAGCTTTCTTT. The chain joins TRBV13 to TRBJ1-1, with no clear D. Germline lookup yields CDR1 PRHDT and CDR2 FYEKMQ (reference sequence). CDR3 length: 13 residues. Deletions cut 4 bases from V and 4 bases from J, with 10 bases between.

The sample holds one count of this clonotype. A read error is possible here, since a much larger clone lies one base away. This chain's CDR3 is CASSLTPDRVNGQFF. CDR3 in DNA: TGTGCCAGCAGCCTAACTCCGGACAGGGTCAATGGGCAGTTCTTC. V gene TRBV7-2 combines with J gene TRBJ2-1; 8 nucleotides line up with TRBD1. Germline V gene lookup returns CDR1 SGHTA and CDR2 FQGNSA. The CDR3 runs 15 residues.

The chain employs TRBV7-3 and TRBJ1-1; perhaps TRBD1 as D (6 bases). Per germline, CDR1 SGHTA and CDR2 FQGTGA. The CDR3 loop spans 15 amino acids. The ends were cut back, 5 bases at V and 1 base at J, with 14 bases in the middle. The CDR3 DNA reads TGTGCCAGCAGCCCCCGGGGGGCGGCGAACACTGAAGCTTTCTTT. This encodes CASSPRGAANTEAFF.

There are a few counts of this clonotype. This chain joins TRBV7-9 and TRBJ1-6, with 7 nucleotides matching TRBD1. V shed 8 bases and J 6 bases; nucleotides not matched to a gene: 7. CDR1 is SEHNR and CDR2 is FQNEAQ in the germline V gene (reference sequence). The length of the CDR3 is 14 residues. DNA for the CDR3: TGTGCCAGCGGAACCGGGACAGCTAATTCACCCCTCCACTTT. The encoded protein is CASGTGTANSPLHF.

This clonotype occurred a few times. The genes are TRBV7-2 and TRBJ1-2, with a tentative D call TRBD1 (6 bases). The CDR3 extends over 16 amino acids. The germline V and J ends were trimmed by 1 base and 2 bases, with 14 bases remaining between them. CDR1 is SGHTA, CDR2 FQGNSA, per germline. CDR3 DNA sequence: TGTGCCAGCAGCTTAGAATCGGGGGCTCCCAACTATGGCTACACCTTC. Protein product: CASSLESGAPNYGYTF.

The gene calls are TRBV20-1 and TRBJ1-2; D gene ambiguous. The V gene's germline CDR1 is DFQATT and CDR2 SNEGSKA (reference sequence). The CDR3 has 13 amino acids. Between the trimmed V and J ends, which lost 5 bases and 2 bases, there was a span of 12 bases. CDR3 protein: CSAGSNLNYGYTF. CDR3 nucleotide sequence: TGCAGTGCTGGATCCAACTTAAACTATGGCTACACCTTC.